The 24 T cell receptor beta chains given below trace back to one sample, sequenced in a study of beta chain features in type 1 diabetes. Expressed TCRB transcripts were sequenced after all isolated RNA was converted to cDNA. Clones were sequenced by immunoSEQ multiplex PCR, and TCRdb holds only the in-frame ones, with some missing. The table records about 220,000 clones, 11% of them present only once. The source material was central memory CD4+ T cells from blood. All receptors come from a man between 18 and 29 years old in good health.

The rearrangement joins TRBV10-3 to TRBJ2-1; D may be TRBD1 (6 bases). V was trimmed by 3 bases and J by 8 bases, leaving 11 bases between them. The CDR3 is 13 amino acids. Germline CDR1 and CDR2: ENHRY and SYGVKD. CDR3 sequence reads: CAISEQGADEQFF. CDR3 sequence (DNA): TGTGCCATCAGTGAACAGGGCGCGGATGAGCAGTTCTTC.

This clone has a handful of counts. The rearrangement joins TRBV19 to TRBJ2-3, with TRBD2 matching 9 bases. Germline lookup yields CDR1 LNHDA and CDR2 SQIVND (reference sequence). The CDR3 has 13 amino acids. V shed 4 bases, J shed 7 bases, and the junction held 3 bases outside the gene matches. The CDR3 sequence is CASSSGRENTQYF. The CDR3, as DNA: TGTGCCAGTAGTAGCGGGAGGGAGAATACGCAGTATTTT. The full variable domain, rest sourced from reference TRBV19 and TRBJ2-3, is DGGITQSPKYLFRKEGQNVTLSCEQNLNHDAMYWYRQDPGQGLRLIYYSQIVNDFQKGDIAEGYSVSREKKESFPLTVTSAQKNPTAFYLCASSSGRENTQYFGPGTRLTVL.

The chain has TRBV5-1 and TRBJ2-7; no clear D. V was trimmed by 5 bases and J by 2 bases, leaving 11 bases between them. Germline values: CDR1 SGHRS, CDR2 YFSETQ. This CDR3 comprises 13 residues. Here the CDR3 DNA reads TGCGCCAGCAGGCCGGACGGTCCCTACGAGCAGTACTTC. It codes for CASRPDGPYEQYF. The entire variable domain, with the rest obtained from reference TRBV5-1 and TRBJ2-7, is as follows: KAGVTQTPRYLIKTRGQQVTLSCSPISGHRSVSWYQQTPGQGLQFLFEYFSETQRNKGNFPGRFSGRQFSNSRSEMNVSTLELGDSALYLCASRPDGPYEQYFGPGTRLTVT.

This clone was recorded a few times. The genes are TRBV23-1 and TRBJ2-1; 9 positions agree with TRBD2. TRBV23-1 is designated an ORF whose function remains uncertain. V was pared by 0 bases and J by 3 bases, with 3 bases of the junction left unmatched. The CDR3 sequence is 16 residues long. Here the CDR3 reads CASSQSRLAVYNEQFF. The CDR3 region has the DNA TGCGCCAGCAGTCAATCTAGACTAGCGGTCTACAATGAGCAGTTCTTC.

This clone was seen a few times. The J gene is TRBJ2-7, the V gene TRBV5-1; 13 bases fit TRBD2. The CDR3 has 15 amino acids. The V segment lost 4 bases and the J segment 5 bases; nucleotides outside the gene matches: 6. The V gene's germline CDR1 is SGHRS and CDR2 YFSETQ. The CDR3 sequence: CASSPGLAGADEQYF. In nucleotides, the CDR3 is TGCGCCAGCAGCCCCGGACTAGCGGGAGCGGACGAGCAGTACTTC.

The CDR3 coding sequence is TGTGCCAGCAGCCGAGGCGGGGCTGGGGCCAACGTCCTGACTTTC. It codes for CASSRGGAGANVLTF. V gene TRBV7-2 combines with J gene TRBJ2-6; a weak D match, TRBD2 (6 bases). This CDR3 has 15 amino acids. V was trimmed by 5 bases and J by 2 bases, leaving 10 bases between them. Germline CDR1 reads SGHTA; CDR2 reads FQGNSA.

This clone came up many times. The J gene is TRBJ2-3, the V gene TRBV7-2; 9 positions agree with TRBD2. The CDR3 runs to 17 residues. CDR1 is SGHTA, CDR2 FQGNSA, per germline. Losses at the gene ends were 0 bases for V and 1 base for J; bases not matched to a gene: 5. The CDR3 loop reads CASSLASGGRGTDTQYF. CDR3 in DNA: TGTGCCAGCAGCTTAGCCTCCGGCGGGAGGGGCACAGATACGCAGTATTTT.

The rearrangement joins TRBV21-1 to TRBJ2-4; the table's D call of TRBD2 was not tested on the DNA. TRBV21-1 is a pseudogene. The CDR3 runs 14 residues. The CDR3 DNA sequence: TGTGCCAGCAGCAAAGTCCCGGGAGGAAACATTCAGTACTTC. This sequence encodes CASSKVPGGNIQYF.

The chain links TRBV18 to TRBJ2-7, with 11 bases matching TRBD1. Germline V gene sequence: CDR1 KGHSH, CDR2 LQKENI. This CDR3 spans 16 amino acids. Trimming removed 2 bases from V and 1 base from J; junction bases left unmatched: 4. The CDR3 nucleotides read TGTGCCAGCTCACCATGGGGACAGGGGGGGTCCTACGAGCAGTACTTC. It encodes CASSPWGQGGSYEQYF.

This clone was counted a few times. The rearrangement links TRBV19 to TRBJ1-1; D unresolved. With 3 bases removed from V and 2 bases from J, the gap between germline ends came to 10 bases. CDR1 and CDR2 (germline): LNHDA, SQIVND (reference sequence). There are 14 residues in the CDR3. The DNA of the CDR3 is TGTGCCAGTAGTATTGGCAGGACCAACACTGAAGCTTTCTTT. Its protein is CASSIGRTNTEAFF.

The V gene is TRBV28, the J gene TRBJ2-1; the match to TRBD2 covers 8 bases. Germline V gives CDR1 MDHEN, CDR2 SYDVKM. CDR3 size: 17 residues. The trim removed 6 bases at V and 7 bases at J, leaving 17 bases unmatched. CDR3 DNA sequence: TGTGCCAGCAGCGCCTATTTTCCCGGGACTAGAAGGAATGAGCAGTTCTTC. This translates into CASSAYFPGTRRNEQFF.

This chain uses TRBV5-1 with TRBJ2-3; 15 bases fit TRBD2. Germline lookup yields CDR1 SGHRS and CDR2 YFSETQ. V trimming: 4 bases; J trimming: 2 bases; junction bases outside the gene matches: 14. This CDR3 is built from 20 residues. The CDR3 loop is CASSPRPRTSGRVDTDTQYF. Written as DNA, the CDR3 is TGCGCCAGCAGCCCCCGCCCCCGGACTAGCGGGAGGGTGGACACAGATACGCAGTATTTT.

The V call is TRBV7-3, the J call TRBJ2-5; a weak D match, TRBD1 (5 bases). The germline V gene encodes CDR1 SGHTA and CDR2 FQGTGA. The CDR3 consists of 13 residues. Deletions cut 2 bases from V and 4 bases from J, with 8 bases between. The CDR3 DNA is TGTGCCAGCAGCTTAGGGCAGGGAGAGACCCAGTACTTC. Residues: CASSLGQGETQYF.

This clone was observed at least ten times. The chain links TRBV30 to TRBJ2-5; TRBD2 might be the D (6 bases). CDR3 length equals 14 residues. The V end was cut by 0 bases, the J end by 2 bases, with 10 bases between. Germline CDR1 is GTSNPN and CDR2 is SVGIG (reference sequence). In DNA form, the CDR3 reads TGTGCCTGGAGTGTACCGGCGGGGCAAGAGACCCAGTACTTC. The encoded protein is CAWSVPAGQETQYF.

This clone was counted at least ten times. The V gene is TRBV28, the J gene TRBJ1-1, with D perhaps TRBD1 (5 bases). The germline V gene has CDR1 MDHEN and CDR2 SYDVKM. V lost 4 bases and J 9 bases, leaving 18 bases between the germline ends. There are 14 residues in the CDR3. Written as DNA, the CDR3 is TGTGCCAGCAGTTCAGGCGGACAAGGTGGGAAAGCTTTCTTT. It codes for CASSSGGQGGKAFF.

The V call is TRBV28, the J call TRBJ1-5; D is undetermined. This CDR3 has 12 amino acids. Germline values: CDR1 MDHEN, CDR2 SYDVKM. V lost 5 bases and J 3 bases, leaving 5 bases between the germline ends. Here the CDR3 reads CASSANNQPQHF. CDR3 coding DNA: TGTGCCAGCAGTGCGAACAATCAGCCCCAGCATTTT.

In its sample, this clone was seen a few times. The J gene is TRBJ2-2, the V gene TRBV18, with D possibly being TRBD1 (6 bases). V was pared by 6 bases and J by 4 bases, with 15 bases between. The CDR3 spans 15 residues. CDR1 and CDR2 from the germline V gene are KGHSH and LQKENI. In DNA, the CDR3 is TGTGCCAGCTCTCCTCAGGGGTTGAGCACCGGGGAGCTGTTTTTT. Translating gives CASSPQGLSTGELFF. Using reference TRBV18 and TRBJ2-2 for the parts outside the CDR3, the full variable domain is NAGVMQNPRHLVRRRGQEARLRCSPMKGHSHVYWYRQLPEEGLKFMVYLQKENIIDESGMPKERFSAEFPKEGPSILRIQQVVRGDSAAYFCASSPQGLSTGELFFGEGSRLTVL.

This chain joins TRBV7-2 and TRBJ2-1; no clear D. This CDR3 region has 14 residues. CDR1 SGHTA and CDR2 FQGNSA come from the germline V gene. Trimming took off 6 bases at V and 0 bases at J, with 9 bases between the two ends. In DNA, the CDR3 is TGTGCCAGCAGTCTCCTTAGCTCCTACAATGAGCAGTTCTTC. Its protein product is CASSLLSSYNEQFF.

Points on this clone: The junction departs from germline at one end; a sequencing error may be responsible. The rearrangement uses TRBV7-7 and TRBJ2-1, with D possibly called TRBD1 or TRBD2 (5 bases each). The CDR3 is 15 amino acids. The germline CDR1 and CDR2 sequences are SSHAT and FNYEAQ (reference sequence). For the CDR3, the DNA is TGTGCTAGCAGCCATGGGACCGGCCCCCCCAATGAGCAGTTCTTC. As protein: CASSHGTGPPNEQFF.

This clone was seen at least ten times. The rearrangement joins TRBV5-4 to TRBJ2-3; D gene ambiguous. Germline V gives CDR1 SGHNT, CDR2 YYREEE (reference sequence). There are 16 residues in the CDR3. The V end lost 4 bases, the J end lost 0 bases, and 15 bases lay between the germline ends. The CDR3 is CASSPPESGSTDTQYF. The CDR3 nucleotides are TGTGCCAGCAGCCCCCCGGAGTCGGGTAGCACAGATACGCAGTATTTT. Full variable domain (outside the CDR3, taken from reference TRBV5-4 and TRBJ2-3): ETGVTQSPTHLIKTRGQQVTLRCSSQSGHNTVSWYQQALGQGPQFIFQYYREEENGRGNFPPRFSGLQFPNYSSELNVNALELDDSALYLCASSPPESGSTDTQYFGPGTRLTVL.

CDR3 DNA: TGCGCCAGCAGCCAAGGACAGTTAACCGGGGAGCTGTTTTTT. It specifies CASSQGQLTGELFF. This rearrangement joins TRBV5-1 to TRBJ2-2, with TRBD1 as a possible D gene (6 bases). V lost 4 bases and J 5 bases, leaving 12 bases between the germline ends. Germline assignment: CDR1 SGHRS and CDR2 YFSETQ. CDR3 size: 14 residues.

The chain is built from TRBV5-6 and TRBJ2-3, with TRBD2 identical over 7 bases. The J segment lost 8 bases and the V segment lost 4 bases, leaving 16 bases of the junction unmatched. Germline V lookup: CDR1 SGHDT, CDR2 YYEEEE. The CDR3 has 16 residues. The CDR3 loop is CASSTRTSGLIGTQYF. The CDR3 coding sequence is TGTGCCAGCAGCACTCGGACTAGTGGGTTAATTGGTACGCAGTATTTT.

The chain joins TRBV14 to TRBJ2-5; D tentatively fits TRBD1 or TRBD2 (5 bases each). CDR1 and CDR2 from the germline V gene are SGHDN and FVKESK. Trimming took 2 bases from V and 11 from J, leaving 15 bases between them. The CDR3 has 13 residues. CDR3 loop: CASSQQGAWEQYF. DNA of the CDR3: TGTGCCAGCAGCCAACAGGGCGCCTGGGAGCAGTACTTC.

This clone occurred a few times. The V gene is TRBV5-6, the J gene TRBJ2-5; 8 nucleotides match TRBD2. The V gene end was trimmed by 7 bases and the J gene end by 2 bases; junction bases not matched to a gene: 7. The CDR3 loop spans 14 amino acids. The germline V gene has CDR1 SGHDT and CDR2 YYEEEE. CDR3 protein: CASAKIAGQETQYF. CDR3 DNA: TGTGCCAGCGCCAAAATAGCGGGACAAGAGACCCAGTACTTC.